These T cell receptor beta chains were read from a single sample in a study of molecular identifiers for immune sequencing clone quantification. MiXCR, run by TCRdb on the PCR reads, gives a single entry per CDR3 protein. The sample yields tens of thousands of distinct CDR3 sequences, 15% to 20% seen once. Sequenced input: naive CD8+ T cells from blood, with Jurkat cell RNA spiked in. These receptors all stem from a human donor in good health. Some libraries in this study had Jurkat cell RNA spiked in. Both conserved end residues are part of each CDR3. The order of the fields is D gene, clone size, J gene, V gene, CDR3 DNA, CDR3 protein. The D gene is left open where the match is weak. The size of a clone is reported for some rows only, either as once, few or many, or as a class for expanded clones.

>TRBD2|medium-sized|TRBJ2-3|TRBV6-2/TRBV6-3
TGTGCCAGCAGTTCCAGACTAGCGGGAGAACCAGATACGCAGTATTTT
CASSSRLAGEPDTQYF
>.|many|TRBJ2-7|TRBV5-4
TGTGCCAGCAGCCCGGGGGCTGGTAACGAGCAGTACTTC
CASSPGAGNEQYF
>TRBD2|.|TRBJ2-5|TRBV7-2
TGTGCCAGCAGCCCTGGGATAGCGGGCTCTCCCTGGAACTTC
CASSPGIAGSPWNF
>.|many|TRBJ2-2|TRBV5-1
TGCGCCAGCAGCTTGAACACCGGGGAGCTGTTTTTT
CASSLNTGELFF
>.|many|TRBJ2-5|TRBV20-1
TGCAGTGCTATTGCGGCTGGGGCCGCACTCCAAGAGACCCAGTACTTC
CSAIAAGAALQETQYF
>.|medium-sized|TRBJ1-5|TRBV27
TGTGCCAGCAGTTGGGACAGCAATCAGCCCCAGCATTTT
CASSWDSNQPQHF
>TRBD2|many|TRBJ2-3|TRBV9
TGTGCCAGCAGCACAGGACTAGCGGGGTCCACAGATACGCAGTATTTT
CASSTGLAGSTDTQYF
>TRBD1|many|TRBJ2-3|TRBV5-1
TGCGCCAGCAGAGGGGACAGCGTTTACAGCACAGATACGCAGTATTTT
CASRGDSVYSTDTQYF
>.|many|TRBJ1-1|TRBV12-3/TRBV12-4
TGTGCCAGCACCGGGAGGACTGTTGAAACTTTCTTT
CASTGRTVETFF
>TRBD2|medium-sized|TRBJ2-3|TRBV28
TGTGCCAGCAGTTCCAGGACTAGCGGCACAGATACGCAGTATTTT
CASSSRTSGTDTQYF
>.|many|TRBJ2-3|TRBV12-5
TGTGCTAGTGGTTTGGTAGGTGGGAGCCCAGATACGCAGTATTTT
CASGLVGGSPDTQYF
>.|many|TRBJ1-1|TRBV12-3/TRBV12-4
TGTGCCAGCAGTTTAGTGGCCTTTATGAACACTGAAGCTTTCTTT
CASSLVAFMNTEAFF
>TRBD2|many|TRBJ2-5|TRBV11-2
TGTGCCAGCAGCTGGCCACCACAGACTAGCGCCAAAGAGACCCAGTACTTC
CASSWPPQTSAKETQYF
>TRBD2|many|TRBJ2-7|TRBV3-1
TGTGCCAGCAGCCTTTTAGCGGGGGGCTCCTCCTACGAGCAGTACTTC
CASSLLAGGSSYEQYF
>TRBD1|medium-sized|TRBJ1-1|TRBV29-1
TGCAGCGTCTTAGCCGGGACAGGTGGAATTGAAGCTTTCTTT
CSVLAGTGGIEAFF
>.|many|TRBJ2-7|TRBV20-1
TGCAGTGCTAGGAACCGGGACACTAGCTCCTACGAGCAGTACTTC
CSARNRDTSSYEQYF
>TRBD2|many|TRBJ2-1|TRBV4-3
TGCGCCAGCAGCCAAGATATTGGGCTAGCGGCCTACAATGAGCAGTTCTTC
CASSQDIGLAAYNEQFF
>TRBD1|.|TRBJ2-5|TRBV4-1
TGCGCCAGCAGCTCCCACCGACAGGGGCAAGAGGCCCAGTACTTC
CASSSHRQGQEAQYF
>.|.|TRBJ2-7|TRBV29-1
TGCAGCGTTGAGCCAGGGCCCTACGGGCAGTGCTTC
CSVEPGPYGQCF
>TRBD1|many|TRBJ2-7|TRBV6-5
TGTGCCAGCAGTTACTCTGGGACAGGGGGCCACGAGCAGTACTTC
CASSYSGTGGHEQYF
>TRBD2|medium-sized|TRBJ2-7|TRBV6-5
TGTGCCAGCAGTTACGCGGGAGGAGGCAGGGACGAGCAGTACTTC
CASSYAGGGRDEQYF
>.|many|TRBJ2-7|TRBV19
TGTGCCAGTAGTTCCATTGGCGGGGACGGCCGTCACTCCTACGAGCAGTACTTC
CASSSIGGDGRHSYEQYF
>.|many|TRBJ2-7|TRBV7-9
TGTGCCAGCAGCGCTGGCGTTCGGGGGAGCTCCTACGAGCAGTACTTC
CASSAGVRGSSYEQYF
>TRBD1|many|TRBJ2-5|TRBV7-9
TGTGCCAGCAGCTCACGGGACAGAGAAGAGACCCAGTACTTC
CASSSRDREETQYF
>.|many|TRBJ1-1|TRBV6-1
TGTGCCAGCAGTGAAGCGCGGAGGGGGAGTGTTTGGGACACTGAAGCTTTCTTT
CASSEARRGSVWDTEAFF